One TCR beta chain is described in this entry. What it recognizes is unknown. The data originate from a study of cytomegalovirus exposure and HLA in healthy donors. General observations from the study: A highly shared variant cluster was judged a likely technical artifact.

Amplification used 60 Vbeta primers and 13 Jbeta primers. The repertoire was sequenced with immunoSEQ multiplex PCR; TCRdb's copy has only in-frame clones and lacks some. The data show 100,000 to 150,000 clones, almost 85% seen once. This receptor was taken from a woman aged 18 to 35 in good health and CMV-seronegative. Sequencing was carried out using PBMCs.

The chain's CDR3 is CAWGRTNYGYTF. As DNA, the CDR3 is TGTGCCTGGGGGCGCACTAACTATGGCTACACCTTC. The rearrangement links TRBV30 to TRBJ1-2; D gene ambiguous. This CDR3 has 12 residues. The germline CDR1 and CDR2 sequences are GTSNPN and SVGIG (reference sequence). V was trimmed by 5 bases and J by 0 bases, leaving 7 bases between them.